This passage covers 30 T cell receptor beta chains from one sample sequenced in a study of T cells after yellow fever vaccination. TCRdb reprocessed the 5' RACE reads with MiXCR, giving one entry per CDR3 protein. The sample lists under 500,000 distinct CDR3 sequences, around a sixth occurring once. This sample comprised PBMCs, obtained before the yellow fever booster vaccination. The receptors were gathered from a man younger than 30 who received the YFV17D yellow fever vaccine.

The genes are TRBV3-1 and TRBJ2-7; a possible D gene is TRBD2 (7 bases). V was cut by 0 bases and J by 0 bases, with 15 bases left in between. Germline-derived CDR1 and CDR2 are LGHDT and YNNKEL (reference sequence). The CDR3 spans 17 residues. The CDR3 loop is CASSQDREGGFSYEQYF. For the CDR3, the DNA is TGTGCCAGCAGCCAAGATAGGGAGGGGGGCTTCTCCTACGAGCAGTACTTC.

V and J are TRBV2 and TRBJ1-5; no reliable D call. The germline V gene encodes CDR1 SNHLY and CDR2 FYNNEI. The V gene lost 4 bases and the J gene lost 8 bases, with 15 bases spanning the gap. The CDR3 has 14 residues. CDR3 in DNA: TGTGCCAGCAGTGTTCTTCGGCAGAGTGAGCCCCAGCATTTT. It yields the protein CASSVLRQSEPQHF.

This clonotype was seen many times. This rearrangement joins TRBV7-2 to TRBJ2-1; no clear D. The germline V and J ends were trimmed by 6 bases and 8 bases, with 20 bases remaining between them. CDR1 and CDR2 from the germline V gene are SGHTA and FQGNSA. This CDR3 region has 15 residues. The DNA of the CDR3 is TGTGCCAGCAGTCCCCGGCCGATAGGGCTGCATGAGCAGTTCTTC. This gives the protein CASSPRPIGLHEQFF.

This clonotype was counted many times. V usage is TRBV15 and J usage is TRBJ2-1, with 8 bases matching TRBD2. The CDR3 consists of 15 residues. Unmatched junction bases numbered 7, after V lost 3 bases and J lost 6 bases. Germline assignment: CDR1 LNHNV and CDR2 YYDKDF (reference sequence). This CDR3 is CATSRGLGEGNEQFF. The CDR3 DNA reads TGTGCCACCAGCAGGGGACTAGGGGAGGGCAATGAGCAGTTCTTC.

The rearrangement links TRBV4-1 to TRBJ1-1; the D is unclear. Germline CDR1 and CDR2: MGHRA and YSYEKL. V lost 5 bases, J lost 4 bases, and 11 bases lay in between. The CDR3 runs to 13 residues. CDR3 residues: CASSSREVTEAFF. In nucleotides, the CDR3 is TGCGCCAGCAGCTCACGGGAGGTCACTGAAGCTTTCTTT.

This clonotype has just a few counts. The chain carries TRBV20-1 and TRBJ2-7; D gene ambiguous. The CDR3 length is 13 residues. Trimming cost V 3 bases and J 0 bases, with 9 bases left between them. Per the germline V gene, CDR1 is DFQATT and CDR2 is SNEGSKA (reference sequence). The CDR3, as DNA: TGCAGTGCTAGCACCCCGGGCTCCTACGAGCAGTACGTC. Residues: CSASTPGSYEQYV.

In its sample, this clonotype was seen once. The chain uses TRBV11-2 and TRBJ1-1, with 7 nucleotides matching TRBD1. V was pared by 5 bases and J by 5 bases, with 11 bases of the junction left unmatched. The germline gives CDR1 SGHAT, CDR2 FQNNGV. The CDR3 covers 15 residues. The CDR3 DNA reads TGTGCCAGCAGCACAACGATACAGGGGAGGACTGAAGCTTTCTTT. Translating gives CASSTTIQGRTEAFF.

A few counts support this clonotype. This sequence joins TRBV10-3 and TRBJ1-1; possibly TRBD1 for D (5 bases). Trimming took 8 bases from V and 3 from J, leaving 19 bases between them. CDR3 length: 15 amino acids. Germline assignment: CDR1 ENHRY and CDR2 SYGVKD. The CDR3 nucleotides are TGTGCCATCGGAGGAGATTTTAGGGGAGACACTGAAGCTTTCTTT. As protein: CAIGGDFRGDTEAFF.

In this sample, this clonotype turned up a few times. The chain employs TRBV7-2 and TRBJ1-3, with D uncertain. The germline CDR1 and CDR2 sequences are SGHTA and FQGNSA. This CDR3 has 18 amino acids. Trimming stripped 2 bases from V and 6 bases from J, with 23 bases between. The CDR3 protein is CASSLIVGVARVENTIYF. The DNA of the CDR3 is TGTGCCAGCAGCTTAATTGTTGGAGTAGCTAGGGTTGAAAACACCATATATTTT. Based on the CDR3 plus reference TRBV7-2 and TRBJ1-3, the full variable domain is GAGVSQSPSNKVTEKGKDVELRCDPISGHTALYWYRQSLGQGLEFLIYFQGNSAPDKSGLPSDRFSAERTGGSVSTLTIQRTQQEDSAVYLCASSLIVGVARVENTIYFGEGSWLTVV.

CDR3 bases: TGTGCCAGCAGTTCGGGGACTAGCCTCGGGGAGACCCAGTACTTC. As protein: CASSSGTSLGETQYF. The V gene is TRBV6-5, the J gene TRBJ2-5, with TRBD2 matching 9 bases. V lost 4 bases, J lost 5 bases, and 8 bases stayed unmatched. This CDR3 region has 15 residues. Germline V gene sequence: CDR1 MNHEY, CDR2 SVGAGI.

V and J are TRBV30 and TRBJ2-3; no clear D. The V and J ends lost 4 bases and 2 bases respectively, with 10 bases between them. The germline CDR1 and CDR2 sequences are GTSNPN and SVGIG (reference sequence). The CDR3 sequence is 13 residues long. CDR3 nucleotide sequence: TGTGCCTGGACGGTGGGAACCACAGATACGCAGTATTTT. It codes for CAWTVGTTDTQYF.

This clonotype has just a few counts. The gene calls are TRBV29-1 and TRBJ1-4; the D gene is possibly TRBD1 (5 bases). Germline assignment: CDR1 SQVTM and CDR2 ANQGSEA. The CDR3 loop spans 12 amino acids. Trimming pared 6 bases from V and 6 bases from J, leaving 11 bases between. DNA of the CDR3: TGCAGCGTCGGGGACTGGGATGAAAAACTGTTTTTT. Protein product: CSVGDWDEKLFF.

The J gene is TRBJ1-1, the V gene TRBV19; weak D call: TRBD1 (5 bases). The CDR3 is 14 residues long. Trimming shortened V by 6 bases and J by 0 bases, and 11 bases separated the two germline ends. Germline V gene sequence: CDR1 LNHDA, CDR2 SQIVND (reference sequence). The DNA of the CDR3 is TGTGCCAGTAGGTGGGGGTGGATGAACACTGAAGCTTTCTTT. Encoded protein: CASRWGWMNTEAFF.

This clonotype was counted a few times. The rearrangement uses TRBV6-2 or TRBV6-3 and TRBJ1-1; TRBD1 might be the D (5 bases). The CDR3 length is 16 residues. V was clipped by 0 bases and J by 1 base, with 12 bases between them. Germline CDR1 reads MNHEY; CDR2 reads SVGEGT. CDR3 sequence: CASSYSPGRQNTEAFF. CDR3 bases: TGTGCCAGCAGTTACTCTCCGGGACGTCAGAACACTGAAGCTTTCTTT.

There are a few counts of this clonotype. The V call is TRBV5-1, the J call TRBJ1-1; D remains unclear. Germline assignment: CDR1 SGHRS and CDR2 YFSETQ. CDR3 length equals 13 residues. V was pared by 2 bases and J by 1 base, with 6 bases between. The CDR3 DNA sequence: TGCGCCAGCAGCTTTTTACCGAACACTGAAGCTTTCTTT. This encodes CASSFLPNTEAFF.

There are a few counts of this clonotype. The chain is built from TRBV12-3 or TRBV12-4 and TRBJ1-2, with D hard to call. The CDR3 spans 12 residues. V lost 3 bases and J lost 9, with 11 bases in between. The CDR3 nucleotides are TGTGCCAGCAGTTTCCGCATGGTTAGCTACACCTTC. It is translated as CASSFRMVSYTF.

The rearrangement joins TRBV10-3 to TRBJ2-5; a weak D match, TRBD1 (6 bases). The CDR3 has 13 amino acids. Germline V gene data show CDR1 as ENHRY and CDR2 as SYGVKD. V dropped 7 bases and J dropped 3 bases, with 12 bases sitting between them. The CDR3 bases are TGTGCCATCAATAAGGGACATGAAGAGACCCAGTACTTC. Amino acids: CAINKGHEETQYF.

This clonotype came up a few times. The chain has TRBV7-9 and TRBJ2-7, with D maybe TRBD1 (6 bases). The length of the CDR3 is 16 residues. V lost 3 bases and J lost 0, with 15 bases in between. Germline V gene sequence: CDR1 SEHNR, CDR2 FQNEAQ (reference sequence). CDR3 in amino acids: CASSLTNRENSYEQYF. The DNA of the CDR3 is TGTGCCAGCAGCTTGACGAACAGGGAGAACTCCTACGAGCAGTACTTC.

This clonotype showed up just a few times. The chain links TRBV10-3 to TRBJ2-5, with D perhaps matching TRBD2 (6 bases). The germline V and J ends were trimmed by 6 bases and 1 base, with 12 bases remaining between them. The CDR3 runs 14 residues. CDR1 and CDR2 (germline): ENHRY, SYGVKD. The CDR3 coding sequence is TGTGCCATCAGGGACGGGAGCGCCCAAGAGACCCAGTACTTC. Amino acids: CAIRDGSAQETQYF.

This clonotype was seen more than once but under ten times. V and J are TRBV7-8 and TRBJ2-3; 10 positions match TRBD1. Germline trimming cut 4 bases from V and 6 bases from J; bases unmatched to any gene: 4. The germline CDR1 and CDR2 sequences are SGHVS and FQNEAQ. The CDR3 is 14 residues long. CDR3: CASSSGTGADTQYF. The CDR3 DNA sequence: TGTGCCAGCAGCTCCGGGACAGGGGCCGATACGCAGTATTTT.

This clonotype was counted only a few times. The CDR3 spells CASSTRTGGGGYTF. The CDR3 DNA follows: TGTGCCAGCAGCACCCGGACAGGGGGCGGTGGCTACACCTTC. The chain carries TRBV9 and TRBJ1-2; TRBD1 aligns across 11 bases. The CDR3 is 14 residues long. CDR1 and CDR2 (germline): SGDLS, YYNGEE. V lost 4 bases, J lost 7 bases, and 6 bases stayed unmatched.

The count of this clonotype is one. V and J are TRBV3-1 and TRBJ1-2; 7 bases match TRBD1. Germline loops: CDR1 LGHDT, CDR2 YNNKEL (reference sequence). The trim removed 5 bases at V and 4 bases at J, leaving 7 bases unmatched. The CDR3 is 14 amino acids. CDR3 in amino acids: CASSARDSPYGYTF. Here the CDR3 DNA reads TGTGCCAGCAGCGCCCGGGACAGCCCCTATGGCTACACCTTC. Full variable domain (outside the CDR3, taken from reference TRBV3-1 and TRBJ1-2): DTAVSQTPKYLVTQMGNDKSIKCEQNLGHDTMYWYKQDSKKFLKIMFSYNNKELIINETVPNRFSPKSPDKAHLNLHINSLELGDSAVYFCASSARDSPYGYTFGSGTRLTVV.

This clonotype was detected ten times or more. This chain joins TRBV4-3 and TRBJ2-6, with D unclear. This CDR3 spans 16 amino acids. Germline-derived CDR1 and CDR2 are LGHNA and YSLEER. V gave up 0 bases and J gave up 1 base, with 7 bases separating them. The CDR3: CASSQDLGSGANVLTF. The CDR3 DNA reads as TGCGCCAGCAGCCAAGATCTTGGGTCTGGGGCCAACGTCCTGACTTTC.

The chain is built from TRBV10-3 and TRBJ2-2; 12 bases are shared with TRBD1. CDR3 length: 14 amino acids. The trim removed 10 bases at V and 6 bases at J, leaving 6 bases unmatched. Germline V lookup: CDR1 ENHRY, CDR2 SYGVKD. The CDR3 DNA is TGTGCCAGCGCCGGGACAGGGGGCCCCGGGGAGCTGTTTTTT. It specifies CASAGTGGPGELFF.

This clonotype was observed a handful of times. This chain joins TRBV28 and TRBJ2-2; 11 bases line up with TRBD2. The CDR3 loop spans 21 amino acids. Germline CDR1 is MDHEN and CDR2 is SYDVKM. The V segment lost 6 bases and the J segment 0 bases; nucleotides outside the gene matches: 18. CDR3 sequence reads: CASSPSISTSGVLTNTGELFF. In nucleotides, the CDR3 is TGTGCCAGCAGCCCGTCAATATCGACTAGCGGGGTACTAACGAACACCGGGGAGCTGTTTTTT. The variable domain in full, with the rest retrieved from reference TRBV28 and TRBJ2-2, is DVKVTQSSRYLVKRTGEKVFLECVQDMDHENMFWYRQDPGLGLRLIYFSYDVKMKEKGDIPEGYSVSREKKERFSLILESASTNQTSMYLCASSPSISTSGVLTNTGELFFGEGSRLTVL.

This clonotype was counted between two and nine times. J is TRBJ2-5 and V is TRBV5-5, with D tentatively TRBD1 or TRBD2 (5 bases each). Germline-derived CDR1 and CDR2 are SGHKS and YYEKEE (reference sequence). This CDR3 region has 14 residues. Trimming took 4 bases from V and 4 from J, leaving 14 bases between them. DNA of the CDR3: TGTGCCAGCAGCGCCCGGCAGGGACGAGAGACCCAGTACTTC. Translation: CASSARQGRETQYF.

A few counts support this clonotype. CDR3 DNA sequence: TGTGCCAGCAGCTTAGACCCGGGGCAGAGGAACACTGAAGCTTTCTTT. This gives the protein CASSLDPGQRNTEAFF. The chain is built from TRBV7-9 and TRBJ1-1; D may be TRBD1 (5 bases). The CDR3 is 16 amino acids. In germline, CDR1 is SEHNR, CDR2 FQNEAQ (reference sequence). Trimming removed 1 base from V and 1 base from J, with 13 bases in between.

This chain joins TRBV20-1 and TRBJ2-3, with 7 nucleotides matching TRBD2. CDR3 length: 19 amino acids. Germline-derived CDR1 and CDR2 are DFQATT and SNEGSKA (reference sequence). V gave up 0 bases and J gave up 0 bases; unmatched junction bases: 15. The CDR3 nucleotides are TGCAGTGCTAGAGATCTTCAGGCTAGCGGTACGACTAGCACAGATACGCAGTATTTT. As protein: CSARDLQASGTTSTDTQYF.

The chain uses TRBV20-1 and TRBJ2-7; no clear D. The CDR3 loop spans 12 amino acids. The V gene's germline CDR1 is DFQATT and CDR2 SNEGSKA (reference sequence). V was shortened by 0 bases and J by 5 bases, with 8 bases between the two germline ends. The CDR3 loop reads CSAREVWHEQYF. The CDR3 nucleotides read TGCAGTGCTAGAGAAGTCTGGCACGAGCAGTACTTC.

This chain uses TRBV11-2 with TRBJ2-7; 8 bases match TRBD1. The CDR3 runs 15 residues. The germline V gene has CDR1 SGHAT and CDR2 FQNNGV. After removal of 3 bases from V and 4 bases from J, the junction contained 8 bases not matched to a gene. This CDR3 is CASSFGITGGYEQYV. In nucleotides, the CDR3 is TGTGCCAGCAGCTTTGGGATTACAGGGGGTTACGAGCAGTACGTC.